The clone carrying this T cell receptor (beta chain) was seen a handful of times. Libraries were prepared by immunoSEQ multiplex PCR; TCRdb keeps only in-frame clonotypes and omits some of them. This sample yields 98,000 or so clones, of which about 79% are seen a single time; about 10% belongs to the top ten. In germline, CDR1 is SGHRS, CDR2 YFSETQ. Trimming stripped 5 bases from V and 4 bases from J, with 5 bases between. This CDR3 region has 11 residues. The sample comes from a study of control samples from healthy donors and cancer patients. This sequence was found in a woman aged 25 to 39 in good health. The V and J genes are TRBV5-1 and TRBJ2-3; D not certain. The sequencing sample was made of blood. The CDR3 loop is CASSGADTQYF. As DNA, the CDR3 is TGCGCCAGCAGTGGGGCAGATACGCAGTATTTT.